The 19 T cell receptor beta chains reported below all come from one sample, sequenced in a study of cytomegalovirus exposure and HLA in healthy donors. Assay used: immunoSEQ multiplex PCR; TCRdb lists only in-frame clones, some missing. The repertoire includes about 190,000 clones, approximately 85% of them detected once, and about 1.5% sits in the top ten. The sample taken for sequencing was PBMCs. The receptor set was obtained from a woman aged 18-29 years in good health and CMV-seronegative.

The CDR3 loop is CASSIGGGRGLVVTEAFF. In DNA form, the CDR3 reads TGTGCCAGTAGTATAGGGGGGGGCCGGGGACTTGTCGTGACTGAAGCTTTCTTT. The chain links TRBV19 to TRBJ1-1; possibly TRBD1 for D (6 bases). The CDR3 runs 18 residues. With 1 base removed from V and 5 bases from J, the gap between germline ends came to 23 bases. The germline V gene encodes CDR1 LNHDA and CDR2 SQIVND (reference sequence).

V is TRBV5-4 and J is TRBJ2-1; TRBD2 aligns across 13 bases. Germline V lookup: CDR1 SGHNT, CDR2 YYREEE (reference sequence). V was pared by 7 bases and J by 9 bases, with 10 bases of the junction left unmatched. The CDR3 loop spans 15 amino acids. CDR3 coding DNA: TGTGCCAGCGGGGAACTAGCGGGAGGGCCGTTTGAGCAGTTCTTC. Translation: CASGELAGGPFEQFF.

This clone was seen a few times. The chain couples TRBV19 to TRBJ1-2; 10 nucleotides align to TRBD1. The CDR3 length is 16 residues. V was clipped by 3 bases and J by 2 bases; unmatched bases: 6. Germline values: CDR1 LNHDA, CDR2 SQIVND (reference sequence). CDR3 DNA sequence: TGTGCCAGTAGTATCCAACCGGACAGGGGGAACTATGGCTACACCTTC. It codes for CASSIQPDRGNYGYTF.

The rearrangement links TRBV27 to TRBJ2-3, with D hard to call. The CDR3 totals 16 residues. V lost 7 bases and J lost 1, with 18 bases in between. The germline V gene has CDR1 MNHEY and CDR2 SMNVEV (reference sequence). Written as DNA, the CDR3 is TGTGCCAGCAACCCCTTCGACAAACCCCGCACAGATACGCAGTATTTT. As protein: CASNPFDKPRTDTQYF.

The gene calls are TRBV27 and TRBJ2-1; 13 bases are shared with TRBD2. Germline V gene lookup returns CDR1 MNHEY and CDR2 SMNVEV (reference sequence). Germline trimming cut 9 bases from V and 7 bases from J; bases unmatched to any gene: 12. The length of the CDR3 is 16 residues. The CDR3 sequence: CASSRLLAGGGNEQFF. The CDR3 region has the DNA TGTGCCAGTTCGAGGTTACTAGCGGGAGGGGGGAATGAGCAGTTCTTC.

The chain employs TRBV10-3 and TRBJ1-5; TRBD1 matches 7 bases. Germline trimming cut 2 bases from V and 2 bases from J; bases unmatched to any gene: 3. The germline V gene has CDR1 ENHRY and CDR2 SYGVKD. The CDR3 contains 15 residues. In nucleotides, the CDR3 is TGTGCCATCAGTGAGGACAGGGATGGCAATCAGCCCCAGCATTTT. It encodes CAISEDRDGNQPQHF.

The chain is built from TRBV5-4 and TRBJ2-7; weak D call: TRBD2 (6 bases). The germline V gene has CDR1 SGHNT and CDR2 YYREEE (reference sequence). V was cut by 3 bases and J by 3 bases, with 10 bases left in between. The CDR3 extends over 13 amino acids. CDR3 coding DNA: TGTGCCAGCAGCTCGAGACTAGACTACGAGCAGTACTTC. This translates into CASSSRLDYEQYF. Looking up the rest from reference TRBV5-4 and TRBJ2-7 gives the full variable domain: ETGVTQSPTHLIKTRGQQVTLRCSSQSGHNTVSWYQQALGQGPQFIFQYYREEENGRGNFPPRFSGLQFPNYSSELNVNALELDDSALYLCASSSRLDYEQYFGPGTRLTVT.

CDR3 coding DNA: TGTGCCAGCAGCTTCGACAGGCAAACTAATGAAAAACTGTTTTTT. This translates into CASSFDRQTNEKLFF. The chain has TRBV7-8 and TRBJ1-4; D perhaps matches TRBD1 (6 bases). The CDR3 has 15 residues. The V gene lost 3 bases and the J gene lost 1 base, with 9 bases spanning the gap. Per the germline V gene, CDR1 is SGHVS and CDR2 is FQNEAQ.

This clone came up a few times. The rearrangement uses TRBV4-2 and TRBJ2-2; 8 positions agree with TRBD1. Germline loops: CDR1 LGHNA, CDR2 YNFKEQ. The CDR3 runs 16 residues. V lost 3 bases to trimming and J lost 1 base; unmatched junction nucleotides: 4. CDR3 in amino acids: CASSHPGQGNTGELFF. The CDR3, as DNA: TGTGCCAGCAGCCATCCCGGACAGGGGAACACCGGGGAGCTGTTTTTT.

The chain joins TRBV28 to TRBJ1-4; D is undetermined. The V gene's germline CDR1 is MDHEN and CDR2 SYDVKM. The V end lost 1 base, the J end lost 3 bases, and 9 bases lay between the germline ends. The CDR3 is 15 residues long. CDR3 sequence reads: CASSLSGKANEKLFF. The CDR3, as DNA: TGTGCCAGCAGTTTATCCGGGAAGGCTAATGAAAAACTGTTTTTT. The variable domain in full, with the rest retrieved from reference TRBV28 and TRBJ1-4, is DVKVTQSSRYLVKRTGEKVFLECVQDMDHENMFWYRQDPGLGLRLIYFSYDVKMKEKGDIPEGYSVSREKKERFSLILESASTNQTSMYLCASSLSGKANEKLFFGSGTQLSVL.

This clone was counted only a few times. The gene calls are TRBV2 and TRBJ2-2; no clear D gene. CDR3 size: 13 residues. V was clipped by 6 bases and J by 10 bases, with 15 bases between them. Germline V gives CDR1 SNHLY, CDR2 FYNNEI. The CDR3 bases are TGTGCCAGCAGCGCGGATATGCAAAAGGAGCTGTTTTTT. Translated: CASSADMQKELFF.

The V call is TRBV7-9, the J call TRBJ2-3; D remains ambiguous. Germline-derived CDR1 and CDR2 are SEHNR and FQNEAQ (reference sequence). Trimming took off 5 bases at V and 0 bases at J, with 12 bases between the two ends. The CDR3 runs 15 residues. CDR3 DNA sequence: TGTGCCAGCAGCCCGAGTAGACTTAGCACAGATACGCAGTATTTT. This encodes CASSPSRLSTDTQYF. Full variable domain (rest looked up from reference TRBV7-9 and TRBJ2-3): DTGVSQNPRHKITKRGQNVTFRCDPISEHNRLYWYRQTLGQGPEFLTYFQNEAQLEKSRLLSDRFSAERPKGSFSTLEIQRTEQGDSAMYLCASSPSRLSTDTQYFGPGTRLTVL.

The chain carries TRBV4-1 and TRBJ1-4; weak D call: TRBD1 (5 bases). The CDR3 covers 16 residues. CDR1 and CDR2 (germline): MGHRA, YSYEKL. V was clipped by 0 bases and J by 2 bases, with 10 bases between them. The chain's CDR3 is CASSQDRAGTNEKLFF. DNA of the CDR3: TGCGCCAGCAGCCAAGATAGGGCAGGGACTAATGAAAAACTGTTTTTT.

This clone was counted only a few times. The V and J genes are TRBV2 and TRBJ2-7; possibly TRBD1 for D (5 bases). This CDR3 is 13 amino acids long. The germline gives CDR1 SNHLY, CDR2 FYNNEI. V dropped 7 bases and J dropped 4 bases, with 14 bases sitting between them. CDR3 coding DNA: TGTGCCAGCACAGCCCACAGGAGATACGAGCAGTACTTC. This translates into CASTAHRRYEQYF.

This sequence joins TRBV30 and TRBJ2-3; TRBD2 aligns across 13 bases. This CDR3 is 15 amino acids long. From germline, CDR1 is GTSNPN and CDR2 SVGIG (reference sequence). The ends lost 7 bases at V and 4 bases at J; junction bases unmatched: 8. CDR3 loop: CAYAALAGGADTQYF. DNA for the CDR3: TGTGCCTATGCCGCACTAGCGGGGGGGGCAGATACGCAGTATTTT.

This clone was picked up one time. The CDR3 DNA reads TGTGCCACCAGCGCACTCCAGGGACTAGCGGGAGGTCTAGACGAGCAGTACTTC. This sequence encodes CATSALQGLAGGLDEQYF. The chain employs TRBV15 and TRBJ2-7, with TRBD2 matching over 15 bases. The V segment lost 5 bases and the J segment 5 bases; nucleotides outside the gene matches: 13. Germline V gives CDR1 LNHNV, CDR2 YYDKDF (reference sequence). This CDR3 is built from 18 residues.

This chain connects TRBV11-3 to TRBJ2-3, with D unclear. The germline V and J ends were trimmed by 5 bases and 2 bases, with 5 bases remaining between them. The CDR3 is made up of 12 amino acids. Germline values: CDR1 SGHNT, CDR2 YENEEA. CDR3 protein: CASSVHTDTQYF. In DNA form, the CDR3 reads TGTGCCAGCAGCGTACACACAGATACGCAGTATTTT.

This chain joins TRBV27 and TRBJ2-3; 9 bases line up with TRBD1. CDR1 and CDR2 (germline): MNHEY, SMNVEV (reference sequence). The length of the CDR3 is 17 residues. J lost 6 bases, V lost 7 bases, and 17 bases had no gene match. This CDR3 is CASTYYPGTGLGDTQYF. CDR3 in DNA: TGTGCCAGCACCTACTACCCCGGGACAGGGCTGGGCGATACGCAGTATTTT.

The V gene is TRBV27, the J gene TRBJ2-1, with D perhaps TRBD2 (7 bases). V was pared by 2 bases and J by 5 bases, with 10 bases between. This CDR3 comprises 14 residues. Germline lookup yields CDR1 MNHEY and CDR2 SMNVEV (reference sequence). The CDR3 DNA reads as TGTGCCAGCAGTTTAACGGGGGGCCACAATGAGCAGTTCTTC. Protein product: CASSLTGGHNEQFF.